This T cell receptor (beta chain) was observed in a study of cytomegalovirus exposure and HLA in healthy donors. Study-wide results and caveats: Near-uniform donor sequencing depth was presumed by presence/absence analyses. Later analysis placed DRB1 highest and HLA-C lowest in TCR association rates, which differed by HLA locus.

Trimming cost V 0 bases and J 2 bases; bases outside gene matches: 7. This CDR3 has 18 amino acids. The germline V gene encodes CDR1 LGHNA and CDR2 YSLEER. 13 Jbeta primers and 60 Vbeta primers were used for the PCR. The repertoire was sequenced with immunoSEQ multiplex PCR; TCRdb's copy has only in-frame clones and lacks some. Counted here are around 94,000 clones, over 60% occurring once; the ten biggest clones make up 3.5% to 5.5%. With respect to this clone: The antigen is undetermined.

Input material: PBMCs. The receptor's source is a woman aged 40 to 55 in good health and CMV-seropositive. The chain carries TRBV4-3 and TRBJ2-1; 10 positions match TRBD1. The CDR3 nucleotides are TGCGCCAGCAGCCAAGACTCGACAGGGGGCGCCCCCTACAATGAGCAGTTCTTC. Protein product: CASSQDSTGGAPYNEQFF.